The 5 T cell receptor beta chains given below trace back to one sample, sequenced in a study of T cell repertoires in cytomegalovirus infection. Using its own MiXCR run on the reads, TCRdb lists one record per CDR3 protein. The sample has around 250,000 distinct CDR3 sequences, over 15% seen once. What was sequenced was CD8+ T cells from PBMCs. These receptors were obtained from a human donor in good health (CMV status not recorded). Some clones in this sample may be carry-over from other donors' samples.

This clonotype was seen more than once but under ten times. This chain connects TRBV12-3 or TRBV12-4 to TRBJ2-1; D unresolved. CDR3 size: 14 residues. V shed 5 bases and J shed 5 bases, with 13 bases lying between them. Here the CDR3 reads CASSVRFQDNEQFF. In DNA form, the CDR3 reads TGTGCCAGCAGTGTCCGGTTCCAGGACAATGAGCAGTTCTTC.

This clonotype appeared a few times. For the CDR3, the DNA is TGTGCCAGCAGTTTGATCACGTCCGGACAGGCTCTTTACAATGAGCAGTTCTTC. Amino acids: CASSLITSGQALYNEQFF. The rearrangement uses TRBV27 and TRBJ2-1; TRBD1 matches at 7 bases. The V segment lost 3 bases and the J segment 4 bases; nucleotides outside the gene matches: 15. Germline V lookup: CDR1 MNHEY, CDR2 SMNVEV (reference sequence). The length of the CDR3 is 18 residues.

This clonotype was seen ten or more times. The chain carries TRBV7-9 and TRBJ1-4; a possible D gene is TRBD1 (5 bases). With 1 base removed from V and 1 base from J, the gap between germline ends came to 13 bases. Germline CDR1 reads SEHNR; CDR2 reads FQNEAQ (reference sequence). The CDR3 is made up of 17 amino acids. CDR3 DNA: TGTGCCAGCAGCTTAGTGGGGCAGGACCGAACTAATGAAAAACTGTTTTTT. Protein sequence: CASSLVGQDRTNEKLFF. Using reference TRBV7-9 and TRBJ1-4 for the parts outside the CDR3, the full variable domain is DTGVSQNPRHKITKRGQNVTFRCDPISEHNRLYWYRQTLGQGPEFLTYFQNEAQLEKSRLLSDRFSAERPKGSFSTLEIQRTEQGDSAMYLCASSLVGQDRTNEKLFFGSGTQLSVL.

V usage is TRBV9 and J usage is TRBJ2-5; 11 nucleotides match TRBD2. J was trimmed by 5 bases and V by 2 bases; bases with no gene match: 2. Germline-derived CDR1 and CDR2 are SGDLS and YYNGEE. This CDR3 spans 14 amino acids. The CDR3: CASSVTSGVETQYF. The CDR3 bases are TGTGCCAGCAGCGTGACTAGCGGGGTCGAGACCCAGTACTTC. Full variable domain (rest looked up from reference TRBV9 and TRBJ2-5): DSGVTQTPKHLITATGQRVTLRCSPRSGDLSVYWYQQSLDQGLQFLIQYYNGEERAKGNILERFSAQQFPDLHSELNLSSLELGDSALYFCASSVTSGVETQYFGPGTRLLVL.

The rearrangement joins TRBV25-1 to TRBJ1-4; 8 bases are shared with TRBD1. Losses at the gene ends were 1 base for V and 1 base for J; bases not matched to a gene: 8. This CDR3 has 18 amino acids. Germline V gene sequence: CDR1 MGHDK, CDR2 SYGVNS. The CDR3 DNA is TGTGCCAGCAGTGAATCCGCCGATACAGGGGGAACTAATGAAAAACTGTTTTTT. Residues: CASSESADTGGTNEKLFF.